One and the same sample provided the 25 T cell receptor beta chains below, sequenced in a study of cytomegalovirus exposure and HLA in healthy donors. Only in-frame clones appear in the TCRdb table, and some are missing; sequencing was by immunoSEQ multiplex PCR. The table records roughly 150,000 clones, 90% to 97% of them present only once. Sequenced input: PBMCs. Receptors were obtained from a woman aged 18-35 years in good health and CMV-seronegative.

The chain carries TRBV27 and TRBJ2-1; 11 positions agree with TRBD2. V trimming: 2 bases; J trimming: 11 bases; junction bases outside the gene matches: 14. This CDR3 comprises 17 residues. Germline lookup yields CDR1 MNHEY and CDR2 SMNVEV (reference sequence). In nucleotides, the CDR3 is TGTGCCAGCAGTTTACCCGGACTAGCGGGCGGATCGAGAAAGCAGTTCTTC. Its protein is CASSLPGLAGGSRKQFF.

A few counts support this clone. The V call is TRBV7-9, the J call TRBJ1-1; 8 nucleotides match TRBD1. V was clipped by 4 bases and J by 4 bases; unmatched bases: 5. CDR3 length: 14 amino acids. CDR1 SEHNR and CDR2 FQNEAQ come from the germline V gene (reference sequence). In DNA form, the CDR3 reads TGTGCCAGCAGCTCGGGGGACAGGAGCACTGAAGCTTTCTTT. As protein: CASSSGDRSTEAFF.

This clone was picked up one time. V and J are TRBV5-1 and TRBJ1-6, with D tentatively TRBD1 (6 bases). The CDR3 is made up of 17 amino acids. CDR1 is SGHRS and CDR2 is YFSETQ in the germline V gene. V lost 4 bases and J 5 bases, leaving 19 bases between the germline ends. CDR3 nucleotide sequence: TGCGCCAGCAGCACCCGGCCGGGGGGGGACAATAATTCACCCCTCCACTTT. This sequence encodes CASSTRPGGDNNSPLHF.

The V and J genes are TRBV13 and TRBJ1-2; maybe TRBD1 (6 bases). The V end lost 0 bases, the J end lost 8 bases, and 22 bases lay between the germline ends. This CDR3 has 17 residues. Germline V gene data show CDR1 as PRHDT and CDR2 as FYEKMQ (reference sequence). The CDR3 region is CASSLGLAGALSGGYTF. The CDR3 DNA is TGTGCCAGCAGCTTAGGCCTGGCAGGGGCCCTTAGTGGAGGCTACACCTTC.

The chain has TRBV6-5 and TRBJ2-5; 8 bases align to TRBD1. Unmatched junction bases numbered 8, after V lost 2 bases and J lost 6 bases. The CDR3 runs 15 residues. Germline lookup yields CDR1 MNHEY and CDR2 SVGAGI. CDR3 region: CASSYGRGRGQTQYF. The CDR3 nucleotides read TGTGCCAGCAGTTACGGCAGGGGGCGCGGGCAGACCCAGTACTTC.

As for this clone: Other DNA sequences in the sample encode the same CDR3. The V call is TRBV5-1, the J call TRBJ2-1, with D maybe TRBD2 (7 bases). With 0 bases removed from V and 3 bases from J, the gap between germline ends came to 10 bases. The V gene's germline CDR1 is SGHRS and CDR2 YFSETQ. The length of the CDR3 is 15 residues. The CDR3: CASSLEGGSYNEQFF. CDR3 DNA: TGCGCCAGCAGCTTGGAGGGGGGGAGCTACAATGAGCAGTTCTTC. Together with reference TRBV5-1 and TRBJ2-1, the CDR3 gives the full variable domain: KAGVTQTPRYLIKTRGQQVTLSCSPISGHRSVSWYQQTPGQGLQFLFEYFSETQRNKGNFPGRFSGRQFSNSRSEMNVSTLELGDSALYLCASSLEGGSYNEQFFGPGTRLTVL.

The chain recombines TRBV4-3 with TRBJ2-2, with D perhaps matching TRBD2 (7 bases). The germline V and J ends were trimmed by 2 bases and 1 base, with 11 bases remaining between them. There are 16 residues in the CDR3. In germline, CDR1 is LGHNA, CDR2 YSLEER. This CDR3 reads CASSQKGGGNTGELFF. CDR3 bases: TGCGCCAGCAGCCAAAAGGGAGGGGGGAACACCGGGGAGCTGTTTTTT.

The chain employs TRBV23-1 and TRBJ1-5; 9 bases are shared with TRBD1. TRBV23-1 is labeled an ORF, and its function is uncertain. The V gene end was trimmed by 3 bases and the J gene end by 5 bases; junction bases not matched to a gene: 11. The CDR3 spans 17 residues. The CDR3: CASSHPARDRADQPQHF. The CDR3, as DNA: TGCGCCAGCAGTCACCCCGCCCGGGACAGGGCCGATCAGCCCCAGCATTTT.

This chain joins TRBV5-1 and TRBJ2-7, with 7 bases that match TRBD2. The CDR3 sequence is 13 residues long. Germline values: CDR1 SGHRS, CDR2 YFSETQ. V dropped 6 bases and J dropped 3; count of bases not matched to a gene: 6. This CDR3 is CASTLADNYEQYF. CDR3 coding DNA: TGCGCCAGCACCCTAGCGGATAACTACGAGCAGTACTTC.

The V and J genes are TRBV5-4 and TRBJ2-2; TRBD1 aligns across 10 bases. The CDR3 sequence is 16 residues long. CDR1 and CDR2 (germline): SGHNT, YYREEE (reference sequence). The V segment lost 4 bases and the J segment 7 bases; nucleotides outside the gene matches: 10. The CDR3 bases are TGTGCCAGCAGCCCGGGACAGGGGAGGTTTGGCGGGGAGCTGTTTTTT. Translation: CASSPGQGRFGGELFF.

This rearrangement joins TRBV30 to TRBJ1-4; D not resolved. V lost 2 bases, J lost 0 bases, and 10 bases lay in between. Germline lookup yields CDR1 GTSNPN and CDR2 SVGIG (reference sequence). The CDR3 is made up of 15 amino acids. The CDR3 is CAWSIMRATNEKLFF. CDR3 coding DNA: TGTGCCTGGAGTATCATGAGGGCAACTAATGAAAAACTGTTTTTT.

The J gene is TRBJ2-7, the V gene TRBV9; a possible D gene is TRBD1 (5 bases). This CDR3 is 14 amino acids long. V lost 4 bases and J lost 0, with 11 bases in between. CDR1 and CDR2 from the germline V gene are SGDLS and YYNGEE. The CDR3 coding sequence is TGTGCCAGCAGCATGTCAGGGTCCTCCTACGAGCAGTACTTC. Translating it yields CASSMSGSSYEQYF.

The V call is TRBV2, the J call TRBJ1-2; 7 bases agree with TRBD1. Germline-derived CDR1 and CDR2 are SNHLY and FYNNEI. V shed 4 bases, J shed 8 bases, and the junction held 4 bases outside the gene matches. This CDR3 spans 12 amino acids. The CDR3 sequence is CASSATGIGYTF. CDR3 nucleotide sequence: TGTGCCAGCAGTGCGACAGGGATCGGCTACACCTTC.

V is TRBV7-2 and J is TRBJ1-1; TRBD1 matches at 7 bases. V dropped 5 bases and J dropped 4; count of bases not matched to a gene: 10. The germline CDR1 and CDR2 sequences are SGHTA and FQGNSA. The CDR3 sequence is 15 residues long. The chain's CDR3 is CASSRQGQMGTEAFF. CDR3 DNA sequence: TGTGCCAGCAGCCGACAGGGCCAGATGGGCACTGAAGCTTTCTTT.

The chain carries TRBV15 and TRBJ2-3, with TRBD2 matching over 8 bases. CDR3 length: 23 amino acids. CDR1 is LNHNV and CDR2 is YYDKDF in the germline V gene (reference sequence). Trimming at V came to 1 base and at J to 1 base, leaving 25 bases not matched to a gene. This chain's CDR3 is CATSRAPRWGSGAPSLGTDTQYF. Written as DNA, the CDR3 is TGTGCCACCAGCAGAGCCCCCCGTTGGGGTAGCGGGGCGCCCTCTCTCGGCACAGATACGCAGTATTTT.

This chain joins TRBV27 and TRBJ1-4, with D possibly TRBD1 on 5 matching bases. The CDR3 length is 14 residues. V was cut by 0 bases and J by 7 bases, with 9 bases left in between. Germline CDR1 MNHEY, CDR2 SMNVEV (reference sequence). The CDR3 nucleotides are TGTGCCAGCAGTTTATCGCAGGGAGGTGAAAAACTGTTTTTT. It specifies CASSLSQGGEKLFF.

The gene calls are TRBV6-1 and TRBJ2-5; 8 bases map to TRBD1. Per the germline V gene, CDR1 is MNHNS and CDR2 is SASEGT. The CDR3 is 15 residues long. J gave up 5 bases and V 3 bases, and 8 bases lay outside the gene matches. CDR3 sequence (DNA): TGTGCCAGCAGTGATCTAGGACAGGGACAGGAGACCCAGTACTTC. This gives the protein CASSDLGQGQETQYF.

The J gene is TRBJ2-6, the V gene TRBV5-1; D is unresolved. The CDR3 extends over 15 amino acids. V was shortened by 0 bases and J by 2 bases, with 6 bases between the two germline ends. Germline V lookup: CDR1 SGHRS, CDR2 YFSETQ. The CDR3: CASSLDRTGANVLTF. The CDR3 nucleotides read TGCGCCAGCAGCTTGGACAGAACTGGGGCCAACGTCCTGACTTTC.

The chain uses TRBV18 and TRBJ2-7; D remains ambiguous. Germline values: CDR1 KGHSH, CDR2 LQKENI. The CDR3 extends over 16 amino acids. Deletions cut 2 bases from V and 0 bases from J, with 14 bases between. In DNA form, the CDR3 reads TGTGCCAGCTCACCAGGATTGCCAGGCAGCTCCTACGAGCAGTACTTC. This gives the protein CASSPGLPGSSYEQYF.

The rearrangement uses TRBV10-3 and TRBJ1-4; D is unclear. CDR1 is ENHRY and CDR2 is SYGVKD in the germline V gene. The CDR3 extends over 14 amino acids. Trimming removed 2 bases at V and 7 bases at J, with 11 bases between. The CDR3 is CAISEIQGSEKLFF. CDR3 nucleotide sequence: TGTGCCATCAGTGAGATTCAAGGGAGTGAAAAACTGTTTTTT.

The chain carries TRBV7-3 and TRBJ2-1; TRBD2 matches 12 bases. The ends lost 4 bases at V and 6 bases at J; junction bases unmatched: 4. This CDR3 comprises 15 residues. Germline CDR1 reads SGHTA; CDR2 reads FQGTGA. Here the CDR3 reads CASSSGLAGLNEQFF. CDR3 sequence (DNA): TGTGCCAGCAGCTCCGGACTAGCGGGGCTCAATGAGCAGTTCTTC.

The chain has TRBV30 and TRBJ1-5; the match to TRBD1 covers 7 bases. CDR3 length: 14 amino acids. Germline trimming cut 5 bases from V and 2 bases from J; bases unmatched to any gene: 6. The germline V gene has CDR1 GTSNPN and CDR2 SVGIG (reference sequence). The CDR3, as DNA: TGTGCCTGGGGGAGCGACAGGGGCAATCAGCCCCAGCATTTT. Translated: CAWGSDRGNQPQHF.

The CDR3 region is CASSPDYEDGYTF. CDR3 DNA: TGTGCCAGCAGCCCGGATTATGAGGATGGCTACACCTTC. This sequence joins TRBV7-8 and TRBJ1-2; D is unresolved. Germline V gene data show CDR1 as SGHVS and CDR2 as FQNEAQ. This CDR3 comprises 13 residues. V was cut by 5 bases and J by 6 bases, with 13 bases left in between.

The rearrangement links TRBV7-2 to TRBJ1-2; D gene uncertain. This CDR3 has 14 residues. Trimming stripped 4 bases from V and 8 bases from J, with 17 bases between. The germline CDR1 and CDR2 sequences are SGHTA and FQGNSA. This CDR3 is CASSSPRTLPGYTF. DNA of the CDR3: TGTGCCAGCAGCTCCCCAAGAACCCTACCCGGCTACACCTTC.

The chain recombines TRBV6-6 with TRBJ2-7, with 8 bases lining up with TRBD1. V shed 5 bases, J shed 2 bases, and the junction held 8 bases outside the gene matches. From germline, CDR1 is MNHNY and CDR2 SVGAGI (reference sequence). This CDR3 comprises 15 residues. The CDR3 spells CASSKKDRAAYEQYF. The CDR3 coding sequence is TGTGCCAGCAGTAAAAAGGACAGGGCGGCCTACGAGCAGTACTTC.